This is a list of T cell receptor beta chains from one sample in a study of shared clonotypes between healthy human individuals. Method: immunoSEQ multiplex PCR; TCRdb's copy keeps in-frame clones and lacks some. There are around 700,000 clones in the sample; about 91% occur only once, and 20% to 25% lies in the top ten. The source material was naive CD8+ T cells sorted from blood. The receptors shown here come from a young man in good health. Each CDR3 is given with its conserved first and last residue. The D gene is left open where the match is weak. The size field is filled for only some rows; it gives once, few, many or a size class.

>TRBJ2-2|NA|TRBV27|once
TGTGCCAGCAGTTTATATGCGCCCACCGGGGAGCTGTTTTTT
CASSLYAPTGELFF
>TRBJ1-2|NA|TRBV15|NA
TGTGCCACCAGCAGAGTCCGACACGACCTCTATGGCTACACCTTC
CATSRVRHDLYGYTF
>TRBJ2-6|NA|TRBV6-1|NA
TGTGCCAGCAGTGAAGCGGGACACTCTGGGGCCAACGTCCTGACTTTC
CASSEAGHSGANVLTF
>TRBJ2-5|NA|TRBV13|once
TGTGCCAGCAGCTTAAGAGGAGGAGCGGGTCGAGAGACCCAGTACTTC
CASSLRGGAGRETQYF
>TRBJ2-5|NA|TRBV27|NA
TGTGCCAGCAGTTTAGAAGGACTACAACAAGAGACCCAGTACTTC
CASSLEGLQQETQYF
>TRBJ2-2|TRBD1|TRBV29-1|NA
TGCAGCGTTGAAGAAGGGACAGGGTTTAGCACCGGGGAGCTGTTTTTT
CSVEEGTGFSTGELFF
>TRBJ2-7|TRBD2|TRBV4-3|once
TGCGCCAGCAGCTACAAGATGGAAAGGACTAGCGGGAGACCCTACGAGCAGTACTTC
CASSYKMERTSGRPYEQYF
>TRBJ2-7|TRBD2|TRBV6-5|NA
TGTGCCAGCAGCACCGGACTAGCGGTGGCCTACGAGCAGTACTTC
CASSTGLAVAYEQYF
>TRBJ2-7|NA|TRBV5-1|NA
TGCGCCAGCAGCTTCGGGGGGCGCGGGGAGCAGTACTTC
CASSFGGRGEQYF
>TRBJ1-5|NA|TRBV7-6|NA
TGTGCCAGCAGCTTAGGGGGAAAGGGACAGCCCCAGCATTTT
CASSLGGKGQPQHF
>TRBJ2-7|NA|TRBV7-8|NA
TGTGCCAGCAGCTCTCAGGGTCGGGTCTACGAGCAGTACTTC
CASSSQGRVYEQYF
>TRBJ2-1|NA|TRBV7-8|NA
TGTGCCAGCAGCCAGGACTTCCGGGACTTAAATAATGAGCAGTTCTTC
CASSQDFRDLNNEQFF
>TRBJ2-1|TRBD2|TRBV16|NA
TGTGCCAGCAGCCAAGGTACAGGGTTGACTAGCGGAGAGCAGTTCTTC
CASSQGTGLTSGEQFF
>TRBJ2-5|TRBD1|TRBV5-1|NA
TGCGCCAGCAGCTACGACAGGGGGCGCCTAGAGACCCAGTACTTC
CASSYDRGRLETQYF
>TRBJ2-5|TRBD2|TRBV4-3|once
TGCGCCAGCAGCCAAGAATCGCTAGCGGGGTATCAAGAGACCCAGTACTTC
CASSQESLAGYQETQYF
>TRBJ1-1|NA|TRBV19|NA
TGTGCCAGTAGTATAGTTTGGGATCTCATGAACACTGAAGCTTTCTTT
CASSIVWDLMNTEAFF
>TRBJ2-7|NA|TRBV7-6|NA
TGTGCCAGCAGCCCTACAGGGACCTACGAGCAGTACTTC
CASSPTGTYEQYF
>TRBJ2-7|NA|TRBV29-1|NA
TGCAGCGTTGTGGCGGCACCTACACCAACCTACGAGCAGTACTTC
CSVVAAPTPTYEQYF
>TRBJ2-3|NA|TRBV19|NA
TGTGCCAGTAGTATCCACAGGGCTACAGATACGCAGTATTTT
CASSIHRATDTQYF
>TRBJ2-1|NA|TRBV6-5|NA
TGTGCCAGCAGTTACCGAGCGGACGGTGTCTACAATGAGCAGTTCTTC
CASSYRADGVYNEQFF